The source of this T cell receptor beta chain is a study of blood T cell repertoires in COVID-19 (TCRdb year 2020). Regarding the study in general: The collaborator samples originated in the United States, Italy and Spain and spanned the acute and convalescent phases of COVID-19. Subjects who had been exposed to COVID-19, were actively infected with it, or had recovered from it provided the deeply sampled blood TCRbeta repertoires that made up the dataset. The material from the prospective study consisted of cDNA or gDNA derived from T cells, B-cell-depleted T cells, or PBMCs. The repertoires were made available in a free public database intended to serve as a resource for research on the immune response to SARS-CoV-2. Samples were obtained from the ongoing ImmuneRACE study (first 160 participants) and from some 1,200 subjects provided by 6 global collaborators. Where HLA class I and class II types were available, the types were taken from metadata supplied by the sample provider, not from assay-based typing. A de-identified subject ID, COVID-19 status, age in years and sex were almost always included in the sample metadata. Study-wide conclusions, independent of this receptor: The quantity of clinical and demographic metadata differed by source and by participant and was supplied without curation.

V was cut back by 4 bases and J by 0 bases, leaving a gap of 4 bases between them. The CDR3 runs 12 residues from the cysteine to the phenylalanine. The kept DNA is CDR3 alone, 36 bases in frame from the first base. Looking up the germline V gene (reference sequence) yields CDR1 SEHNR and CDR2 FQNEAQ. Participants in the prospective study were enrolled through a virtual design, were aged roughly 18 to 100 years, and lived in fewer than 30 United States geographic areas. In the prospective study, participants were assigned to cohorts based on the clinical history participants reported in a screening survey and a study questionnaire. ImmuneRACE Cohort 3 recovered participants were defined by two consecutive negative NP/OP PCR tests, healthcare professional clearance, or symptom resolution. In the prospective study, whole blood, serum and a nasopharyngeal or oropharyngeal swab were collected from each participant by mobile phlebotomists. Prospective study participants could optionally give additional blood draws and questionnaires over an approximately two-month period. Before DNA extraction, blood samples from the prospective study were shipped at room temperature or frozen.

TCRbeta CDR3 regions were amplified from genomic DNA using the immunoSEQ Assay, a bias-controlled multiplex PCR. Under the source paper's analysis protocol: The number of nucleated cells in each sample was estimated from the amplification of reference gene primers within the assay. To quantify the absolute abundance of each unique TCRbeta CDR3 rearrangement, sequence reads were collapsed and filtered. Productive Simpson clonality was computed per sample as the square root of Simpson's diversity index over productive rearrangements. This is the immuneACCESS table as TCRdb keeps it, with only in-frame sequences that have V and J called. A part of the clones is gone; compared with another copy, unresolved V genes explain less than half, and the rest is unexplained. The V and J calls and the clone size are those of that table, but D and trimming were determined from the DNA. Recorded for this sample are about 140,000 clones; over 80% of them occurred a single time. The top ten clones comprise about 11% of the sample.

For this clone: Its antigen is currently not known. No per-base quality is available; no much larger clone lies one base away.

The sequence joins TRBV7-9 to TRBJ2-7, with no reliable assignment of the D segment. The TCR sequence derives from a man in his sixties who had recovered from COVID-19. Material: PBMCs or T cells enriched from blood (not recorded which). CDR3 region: CASSSSSYEQYF. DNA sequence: TGTGCCAGCAGCTCGAGCTCCTACGAGCAGTACTTC.